The clone carrying this T cell receptor beta chain was observed a few times. Its antigen is currently unknown. In the same sample, other DNA sequences code for this CDR3. Isolated RNA was reverse transcribed in full, so expressed TCRB transcripts were sequenced. Libraries were prepared by immunoSEQ multiplex PCR; TCRdb keeps only in-frame clonotypes and omits some of them. Among more than 550,000 clones listed, roughly an eighth were seen once. The CDR3 contains 13 residues. V lost 3 bases and J lost 7; bases outside the gene matches: 2. Germline V lookup: CDR1 MDHEN, CDR2 SYDVKM. The record originates from a study of beta chain features in type 1 diabetes. The study's findings and limits: People with Type 1 diabetes carried modestly yet significantly shorter TCRB CDR3s in all four CD4+ subsets.

This clonotype was sampled from a man in his late teens or twenties with type 1 diabetes. The V and J genes are TRBV28 and TRBJ2-4; 8 bases align to TRBD2. The sample comprised naive CD4+ T cells from blood. The CDR3 DNA reads TGTGCCAGCAGTTTGGGCGGGAGGAACATTCAGTACTTC. Translated, it gives CASSLGGRNIQYF. Looking up the rest from reference TRBV28 and TRBJ2-4 gives the full variable domain: DVKVTQSSRYLVKRTGEKVFLECVQDMDHENMFWYRQDPGLGLRLIYFSYDVKMKEKGDIPEGYSVSREKKERFSLILESASTNQTSMYLCASSLGGRNIQYFGAGTRLSVL.